The TCR beta chain under discussion was sequenced for a study of yellow fever vaccine responses in identical twins. TCRdb ran MiXCR on the RT-PCR reads and lists one entry per CDR3 protein. The table shows fewer than 3,000 distinct CDR3 sequences, with roughly four fifths occurring only once. Germline loops: CDR1 SGHDN, CDR2 FVKESK. The CDR3 is 14 residues long. V lost 1 base, J lost 4 bases, and 11 bases lay in between. The sample was T cells from blood (PBMCs), unsorted or a sorted subset (not recorded which), taken before or after yellow fever vaccination (not recorded which). The sequence was obtained from a female donor who received the yellow fever vaccine. The rearrangement links TRBV14 to TRBJ2-7; no definite D call. CDR3 nucleotide sequence: TGTGCCAGCAGCCAAGGGTCCGCAGGATACGAGCAGTACTTC. Translating gives CASSQGSAGYEQYF.